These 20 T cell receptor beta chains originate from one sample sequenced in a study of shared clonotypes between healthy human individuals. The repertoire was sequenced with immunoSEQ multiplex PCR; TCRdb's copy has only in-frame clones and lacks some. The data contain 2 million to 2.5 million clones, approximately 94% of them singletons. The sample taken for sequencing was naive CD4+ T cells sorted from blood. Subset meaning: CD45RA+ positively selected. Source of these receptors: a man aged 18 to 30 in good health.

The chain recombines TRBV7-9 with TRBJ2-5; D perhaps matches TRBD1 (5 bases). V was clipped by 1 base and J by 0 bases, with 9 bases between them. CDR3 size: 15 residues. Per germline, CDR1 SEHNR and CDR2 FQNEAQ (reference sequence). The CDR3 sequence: CASSLGQTYQETQYF. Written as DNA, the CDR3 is TGTGCCAGCAGCTTAGGACAGACGTACCAAGAGACCCAGTACTTC. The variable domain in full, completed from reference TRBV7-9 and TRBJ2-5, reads DTGVSQNPRHKITKRGQNVTFRCDPISEHNRLYWYRQTLGQGPEFLTYFQNEAQLEKSRLLSDRFSAERPKGSFSTLEIQRTEQGDSAMYLCASSLGQTYQETQYFGPGTRLLVL.

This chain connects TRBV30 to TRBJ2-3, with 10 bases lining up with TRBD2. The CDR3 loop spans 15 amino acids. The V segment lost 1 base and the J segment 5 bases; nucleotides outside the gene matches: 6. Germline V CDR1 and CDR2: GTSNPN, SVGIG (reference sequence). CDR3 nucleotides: TGTGCCTGGAGTGCCAGCGGGAGGGCCCGAGATACGCAGTATTTT. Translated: CAWSASGRARDTQYF.

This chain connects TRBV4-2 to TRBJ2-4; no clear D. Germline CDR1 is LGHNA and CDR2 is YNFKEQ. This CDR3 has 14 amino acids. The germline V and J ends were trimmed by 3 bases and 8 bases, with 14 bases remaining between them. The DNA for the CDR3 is TGTGCCAGCAGCCATTTCATAGGCCAAGACATTCAGTACTTC. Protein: CASSHFIGQDIQYF.

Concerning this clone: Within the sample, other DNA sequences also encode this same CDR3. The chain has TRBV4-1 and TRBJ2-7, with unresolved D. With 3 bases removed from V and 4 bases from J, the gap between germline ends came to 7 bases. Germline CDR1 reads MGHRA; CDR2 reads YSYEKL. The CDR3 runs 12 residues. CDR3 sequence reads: CASSQTLYEQYF. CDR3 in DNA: TGCGCCAGCAGCCAGACCTTGTACGAGCAGTACTTC.

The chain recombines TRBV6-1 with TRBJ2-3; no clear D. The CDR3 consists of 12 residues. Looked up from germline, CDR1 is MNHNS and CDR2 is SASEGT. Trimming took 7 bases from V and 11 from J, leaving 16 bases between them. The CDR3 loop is CASTQDPPRQYF. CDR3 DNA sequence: TGTGCCAGCACCCAAGATCCACCCAGGCAGTATTTT.

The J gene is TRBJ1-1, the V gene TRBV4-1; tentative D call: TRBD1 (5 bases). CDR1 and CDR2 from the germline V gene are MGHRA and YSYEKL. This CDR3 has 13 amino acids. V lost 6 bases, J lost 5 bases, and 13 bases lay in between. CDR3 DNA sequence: TGCGCCAGCAGGCTTATTGGGGGGACTGAAGCTTTCTTT. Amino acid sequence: CASRLIGGTEAFF.

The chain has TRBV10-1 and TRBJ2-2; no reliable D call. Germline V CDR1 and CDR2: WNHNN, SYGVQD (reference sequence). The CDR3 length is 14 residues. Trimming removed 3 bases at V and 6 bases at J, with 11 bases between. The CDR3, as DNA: TGCGCCAGCAGTGAAATAGGCCCCTCCGGGGAGCTGTTTTTT. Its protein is CASSEIGPSGELFF.

The CDR3 spells CASSLGGQGGYEQYF. CDR3 nucleotide sequence: TGTGCCAGCAGCTTGGGGGGACAGGGAGGCTACGAGCAGTACTTC. V and J are TRBV5-4 and TRBJ2-7; 9 bases are a match to TRBD1. CDR1 and CDR2 from the germline V gene are SGHNT and YYREEE (reference sequence). The CDR3 is 15 residues long. Trimming at V came to 0 bases and at J to 3 bases, leaving 4 bases not matched to a gene.

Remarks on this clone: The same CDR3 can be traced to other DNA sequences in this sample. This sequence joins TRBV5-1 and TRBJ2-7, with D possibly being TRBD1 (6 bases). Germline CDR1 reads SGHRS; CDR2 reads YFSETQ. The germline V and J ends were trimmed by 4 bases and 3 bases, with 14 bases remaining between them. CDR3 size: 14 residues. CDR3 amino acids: CASSPTPGHYEQYF. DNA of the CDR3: TGCGCCAGCAGCCCCACTCCGGGACACTACGAGCAGTACTTC.

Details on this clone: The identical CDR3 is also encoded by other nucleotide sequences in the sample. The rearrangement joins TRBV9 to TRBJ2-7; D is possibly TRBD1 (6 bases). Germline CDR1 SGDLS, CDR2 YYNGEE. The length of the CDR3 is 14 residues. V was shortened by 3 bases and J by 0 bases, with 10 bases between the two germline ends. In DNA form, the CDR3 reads TGTGCCAGCAGCGGCAGGGGATCCTCCTACGAGCAGTACTTC. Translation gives CASSGRGSSYEQYF.

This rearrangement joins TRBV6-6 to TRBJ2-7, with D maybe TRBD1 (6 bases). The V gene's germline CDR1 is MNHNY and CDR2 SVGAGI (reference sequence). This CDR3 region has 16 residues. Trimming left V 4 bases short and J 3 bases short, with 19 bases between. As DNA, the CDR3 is TGTGCCAGCAGTTCCCCAGACAGGCTAAGGGACTACGAGCAGTACTTC. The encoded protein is CASSSPDRLRDYEQYF.

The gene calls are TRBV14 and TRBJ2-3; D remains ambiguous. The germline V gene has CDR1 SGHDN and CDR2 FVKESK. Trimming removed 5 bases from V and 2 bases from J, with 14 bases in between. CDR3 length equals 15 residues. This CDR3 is CASSTFERATDTQYF. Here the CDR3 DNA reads TGTGCCAGCAGCACTTTCGAACGGGCCACAGATACGCAGTATTTT.

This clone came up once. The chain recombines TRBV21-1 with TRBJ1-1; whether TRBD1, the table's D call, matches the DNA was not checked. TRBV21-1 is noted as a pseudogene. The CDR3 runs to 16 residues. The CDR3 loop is CASREGQGYMNTEAFF. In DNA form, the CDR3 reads TGTGCCAGCAGAGAGGGACAGGGATACATGAACACTGAAGCTTTCTTT.

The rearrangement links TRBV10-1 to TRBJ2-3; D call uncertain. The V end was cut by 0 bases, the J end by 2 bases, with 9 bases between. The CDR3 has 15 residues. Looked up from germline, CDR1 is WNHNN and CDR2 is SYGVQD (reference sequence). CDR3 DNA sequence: TGCGCCAGCAGTGAGTCGACGAGACCCACAGATACGCAGTATTTT. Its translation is CASSESTRPTDTQYF.

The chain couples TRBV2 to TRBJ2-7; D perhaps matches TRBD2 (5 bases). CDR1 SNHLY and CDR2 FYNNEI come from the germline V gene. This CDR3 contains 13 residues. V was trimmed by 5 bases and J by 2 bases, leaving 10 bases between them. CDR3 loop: CASSRSGTYEQYF. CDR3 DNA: TGTGCCAGCAGTAGGAGCGGCACCTACGAGCAGTACTTC.

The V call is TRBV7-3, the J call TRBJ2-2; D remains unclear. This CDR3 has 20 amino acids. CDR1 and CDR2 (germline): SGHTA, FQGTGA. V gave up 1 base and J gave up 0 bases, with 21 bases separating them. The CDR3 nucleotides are TGTGCCAGCAGCTTAAAATTATTTTCGGGCGGAACACCGAACACCGGGGAGCTGTTTTTT. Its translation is CASSLKLFSGGTPNTGELFF.

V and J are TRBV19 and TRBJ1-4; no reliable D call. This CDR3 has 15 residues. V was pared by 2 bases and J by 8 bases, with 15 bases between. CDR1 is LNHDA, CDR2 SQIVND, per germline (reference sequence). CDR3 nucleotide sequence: TGTGCCAGTAGTATATTTCCATTAGTCGAGGAAAAACTGTTTTTT. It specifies CASSIFPLVEEKLFF.

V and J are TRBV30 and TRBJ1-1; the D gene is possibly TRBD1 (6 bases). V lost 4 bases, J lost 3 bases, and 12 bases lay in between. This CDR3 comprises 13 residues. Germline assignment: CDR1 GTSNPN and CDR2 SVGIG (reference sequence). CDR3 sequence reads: CAWNRGWDTEAFF. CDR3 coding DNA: TGTGCCTGGAATAGGGGGTGGGACACTGAAGCTTTCTTT.

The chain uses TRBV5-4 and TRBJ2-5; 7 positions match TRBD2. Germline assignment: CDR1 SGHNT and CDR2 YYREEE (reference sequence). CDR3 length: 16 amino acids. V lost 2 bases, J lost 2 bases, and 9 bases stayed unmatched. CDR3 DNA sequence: TGTGCCAGCAGCTTAGGAGCGGGGAACCCGCAAGAGACCCAGTACTTC. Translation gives CASSLGAGNPQETQYF.

CDR3 region: CATSRDSKGTEAFF. The CDR3 DNA reads TGTGCCACCAGCAGGGACAGTAAGGGCACTGAAGCTTTCTTT. The chain joins TRBV15 to TRBJ1-1; tentatively, D is TRBD1 (6 bases). Deletions cut 3 bases from V and 4 bases from J, with 12 bases between. The CDR3 covers 14 residues. Germline lookup yields CDR1 LNHNV and CDR2 YYDKDF (reference sequence).